Following are 32 T cell receptor beta chains from one sample sequenced in a study of cytomegalovirus exposure and HLA in healthy donors. PCR involved 60 Vbeta and 13 Jbeta primers. Data came from immunoSEQ multiplex PCR; TCRdb stores just in-frame clones and leaves some out. The top ten clones hold approximately 3.8% of a sample with 100,000 to 150,000 clones, approximately 75% of them seen once. What was sequenced was PBMCs. These receptors all stem from a man younger than 40 in good health and CMV-seronegative.

J is TRBJ2-7 and V is TRBV27, with 14 bases aligning to TRBD2. This CDR3 comprises 17 residues. Trimming cost V 2 bases and J 2 bases; bases outside gene matches: 5. Germline CDR1 reads MNHEY; CDR2 reads SMNVEV (reference sequence). This CDR3 reads CASSLQGTSGGTYEQYF. For the CDR3, the DNA is TGTGCCAGCAGTTTACAGGGGACTAGCGGGGGAACCTACGAGCAGTACTTC.

This clone was detected a few times. The gene calls are TRBV6-5 and TRBJ2-2, with D possibly being TRBD1 (5 bases). Deletions cut 6 bases from V and 5 bases from J, with 10 bases between. This CDR3 comprises 13 residues. Per germline, CDR1 MNHEY and CDR2 SVGAGI. CDR3 DNA sequence: TGTGCCAGCAGCCACCCAGGGACCGGGGAGCTGTTTTTT. This codes for CASSHPGTGELFF.

The V call is TRBV2, the J call TRBJ2-7; D gene unclear. Germline V CDR1 and CDR2: SNHLY, FYNNEI. This CDR3 comprises 13 residues. The V end lost 1 base, the J end lost 3 bases, and 7 bases lay between the germline ends. The CDR3, as DNA: TGTGCCAGCAGTGAAGAACGAGACTACGAGCAGTACTTC. This gives the protein CASSEERDYEQYF.

V and J are TRBV6-4 and TRBJ1-1, with 8 nucleotides matching TRBD1. The CDR3 has 14 residues. V gave up 5 bases and J gave up 5 bases; unmatched junction bases: 7. Germline CDR1 reads MRHNA; CDR2 reads SNTAGT. The CDR3 DNA follows: TGTGCCAGCAGTCGGACAGGGTTTGGAACTGAAGCTTTCTTT. Translating it yields CASSRTGFGTEAFF.

The rearrangement uses TRBV30 and TRBJ2-7; D may be TRBD2 (6 bases). There are 12 residues in the CDR3. Per the germline V gene, CDR1 is GTSNPN and CDR2 is SVGIG (reference sequence). Between the trimmed V and J ends, which lost 3 bases and 6 bases, there was a span of 12 bases. DNA for the CDR3: TGTGCCTGGAGCGGAACTAGCTTCGAGCAGTACTTC. As protein: CAWSGTSFEQYF.

J is TRBJ2-1 and V is TRBV7-9; 12 bases match TRBD2. The CDR3 has 15 residues. J gave up 3 bases and V 5 bases, and 2 bases lay outside the gene matches. Germline V gene lookup returns CDR1 SEHNR and CDR2 FQNEAQ (reference sequence). The CDR3 DNA sequence: TGTGCCAGCAGCCCGGGACTAGCGGGCTACAATGAGCAGTTCTTC. Its translation is CASSPGLAGYNEQFF.

The chain couples TRBV5-1 to TRBJ1-3; D uncertain. This CDR3 has 13 amino acids. V was shortened by 4 bases and J by 0 bases, with 5 bases between the two germline ends. Per the germline V gene, CDR1 is SGHRS and CDR2 is YFSETQ. The CDR3 region has the DNA TGCGCCAGCAGCACCGGCTCTGGAAACACCATATATTTT. Amino acids: CASSTGSGNTIYF.

In its sample, this clone was seen a few times. V is TRBV19 and J is TRBJ2-7; TRBD1 agrees at 10 bases. Losses at the gene ends were 4 bases for V and 7 bases for J; bases not matched to a gene: 7. The length of the CDR3 is 14 residues. The V gene's germline CDR1 is LNHDA and CDR2 SQIVND (reference sequence). CDR3 sequence (DNA): TGTGCCAGTAGTACTGGACAGGGGGTTGGGGAGCAGTACTTC. Protein sequence: CASSTGQGVGEQYF.

This sequence joins TRBV9 and TRBJ2-5; 7 bases are shared with TRBD2. Trimming took 3 bases from V and 1 from J; bases not matched to a gene: 3. The CDR3 sequence is 14 residues long. The V gene's germline CDR1 is SGDLS and CDR2 YYNGEE. CDR3 sequence reads: CASSAGGAQETQYF. In DNA form, the CDR3 reads TGTGCCAGCAGCGCGGGGGGAGCCCAAGAGACCCAGTACTTC.

The genes are TRBV28 and TRBJ2-4; perhaps TRBD1 as D (5 bases). Trimming took 2 bases from V and 11 from J, leaving 7 bases between them. The CDR3 is 11 residues long. From germline, CDR1 is MDHEN and CDR2 SYDVKM. CDR3 in DNA: TGTGCCAGCAGTTTAACAGGTCTTCAGTACTTC. Encoded protein: CASSLTGLQYF.

This clone was seen a few times. The genes are TRBV6-5 and TRBJ2-1; the match to TRBD2 covers 8 bases. Germline assignment: CDR1 MNHEY and CDR2 SVGAGI. The V segment lost 7 bases and the J segment 2 bases; nucleotides outside the gene matches: 7. The CDR3 has 15 amino acids. CDR3 in DNA: TGTGCCAGCAAAAACGGGGGGGCGGCCTACAATGAGCAGTTCTTC. Residues: CASKNGGAAYNEQFF.

V usage is TRBV6-4 and J usage is TRBJ1-1; the D gene is possibly TRBD1 (6 bases). This CDR3 region has 16 residues. CDR1 and CDR2 from the germline V gene are MRHNA and SNTAGT. V gave up 3 bases and J gave up 2 bases, with 16 bases separating them. This CDR3 is CASSEIGQKTNTEAFF. CDR3 DNA: TGTGCCAGCAGTGAAATCGGACAGAAGACAAACACTGAAGCTTTCTTT.

The J gene is TRBJ2-5, the V gene TRBV11-2, with a weak D call TRBD2 (5 bases). V was shortened by 3 bases and J by 9 bases, with 17 bases between the two germline ends. Germline loops: CDR1 SGHAT, CDR2 FQNNGV. CDR3 length: 14 amino acids. CDR3 residues: CASSFLPDQRAQYF. CDR3 coding DNA: TGTGCCAGCAGCTTTCTACCTGATCAGAGGGCCCAGTACTTC.

V is TRBV29-1 and J is TRBJ2-5, with 8 bases that match TRBD1. V trimming: 5 bases; J trimming: 5 bases; junction bases outside the gene matches: 10. There are 14 residues in the CDR3. CDR1 is SQVTM and CDR2 is ANQGSEA in the germline V gene. As DNA, the CDR3 is TGCAGCGTTAGGCGGACAGGGAGGTACGAGACCCAGTACTTC. Amino acids: CSVRRTGRYETQYF.

A few counts support this clone. V is TRBV6-6 and J is TRBJ1-2, with D tentatively TRBD1 (5 bases). The CDR3 consists of 15 residues. From germline, CDR1 is MNHNY and CDR2 SVGAGI (reference sequence). Trimming left V 5 bases short and J 4 bases short, with 17 bases between. CDR3 sequence reads: CASSPQGPTFYGYTF. CDR3 DNA: TGTGCCAGCAGTCCCCAGGGTCCGACCTTCTATGGCTACACCTTC.

The J gene is TRBJ2-2, the V gene TRBV28; perhaps TRBD2 as D (6 bases). With 2 bases removed from V and 6 bases from J, the gap between germline ends came to 10 bases. CDR3 size: 14 residues. Germline V gene sequence: CDR1 MDHEN, CDR2 SYDVKM. The CDR3: CASSLMGGAGELFF. DNA for the CDR3: TGTGCCAGCAGTTTAATGGGGGGTGCCGGGGAGCTGTTTTTT.

This chain links TRBV7-6 with TRBJ2-5; 12 bases fit TRBD2. Germline V gene data show CDR1 as SGHVS and CDR2 as FNYEAQ. V lost 6 bases, J lost 4 bases, and 6 bases stayed unmatched. The CDR3 is 15 amino acids. The CDR3 DNA sequence: TGTGCCAGCAGTTGGACTAGCGGGGTTGCAGAGACCCAGTACTTC. Translated, it gives CASSWTSGVAETQYF.

The rearrangement joins TRBV27 to TRBJ2-1, with TRBD1 identical over 9 bases. After removal of 2 bases from V and 6 bases from J, the junction contained 11 bases not matched to a gene. The CDR3 has 17 amino acids. Germline loops: CDR1 MNHEY, CDR2 SMNVEV (reference sequence). CDR3 bases: TGTGCCAGCAGTTTACCACCCCGGGACAGGGAGGGCAATGAGCAGTTCTTC. It encodes CASSLPPRDREGNEQFF.

This chain uses TRBV19 with TRBJ1-1; D is uncertain. The CDR3 totals 12 residues. CDR1 LNHDA and CDR2 SQIVND come from the germline V gene (reference sequence). Trimming took off 7 bases at V and 1 base at J, with 7 bases between the two ends. The CDR3 sequence is CASKRANTEAFF. In nucleotides, the CDR3 is TGTGCCAGTAAGAGGGCGAACACTGAAGCTTTCTTT.

J is TRBJ2-5 and V is TRBV6-1; 11 bases align to TRBD1. The germline V gene has CDR1 MNHNS and CDR2 SASEGT. CDR3 length: 15 amino acids. V lost 10 bases and J lost 3; bases outside the gene matches: 10. The CDR3 DNA is TGTGCCACCTTGAGGACAGGGGGCATGGAAGAGACCCAGTACTTC. It is translated as CATLRTGGMEETQYF.

This clone appeared once. The chain has TRBV6-6 and TRBJ2-2; D might be TRBD2 (6 bases). Trimming took off 2 bases at V and 0 bases at J, with 10 bases between the two ends. In germline, CDR1 is MNHNY, CDR2 SVGAGI (reference sequence). The CDR3 has 16 amino acids. The chain's CDR3 is CASSYGGLTNTGELFF. As DNA, the CDR3 is TGTGCCAGCAGTTACGGGGGACTGACGAACACCGGGGAGCTGTTTTTT.

The chain is built from TRBV4-2 and TRBJ2-2; 13 bases are shared with TRBD2. CDR1 LGHNA and CDR2 YNFKEQ come from the germline V gene. There are 15 residues in the CDR3. Trimming removed 5 bases from V and 4 bases from J; junction bases left unmatched: 1. The CDR3 DNA reads as TGTGCCAGCAGCGGGACTAGCGGGGTCACCGGGGAGCTGTTTTTT. This gives the protein CASSGTSGVTGELFF.

This clone showed up just a few times. The genes are TRBV6-1 and TRBJ1-2; D is ambiguous. Germline CDR1 is MNHNS and CDR2 is SASEGT. Trimming took 8 bases from V and 8 from J, leaving 21 bases between them. The CDR3 runs 14 residues. CDR3: CASLLSGELQGYTF. The DNA of the CDR3 is TGTGCCAGCCTACTAAGTGGGGAGTTACAAGGCTACACCTTC.

J is TRBJ1-1 and V is TRBV4-3, with D maybe TRBD1 (6 bases). This CDR3 has 22 amino acids. Trimming took 1 base from V and 1 from J, leaving 31 bases between them. The V gene's germline CDR1 is LGHNA and CDR2 YSLEER. The CDR3: CASSQVFGVNRRTALKNTEAFF. CDR3 sequence (DNA): TGCGCCAGCAGCCAAGTTTTTGGGGTAAACCGACGGACAGCCCTTAAGAACACTGAAGCTTTCTTT.

The chain combines TRBV27 with TRBJ1-2; 9 nucleotides match TRBD1. CDR1 and CDR2 from the germline V gene are MNHEY and SMNVEV (reference sequence). Trimming at V came to 4 bases and at J to 7 bases, leaving 4 bases not matched to a gene. The CDR3 extends over 13 amino acids. CDR3 loop: CASSSTGGFGYTF. Written as DNA, the CDR3 is TGTGCCAGCAGTTCCACAGGGGGCTTTGGCTACACCTTC.

The rearrangement joins TRBV5-1 to TRBJ1-5; 9 bases agree with TRBD1. CDR3 length: 15 residues. Germline-derived CDR1 and CDR2 are SGHRS and YFSETQ. With V trimmed by 4 bases and J by 8 bases, 10 bases remained unmatched. CDR3 nucleotides: TGCGCCAGCAGCACCGGGACAGGGAGGTCGGAGCCCCAGCATTTT. This codes for CASSTGTGRSEPQHF. Based on the CDR3 plus reference TRBV5-1 and TRBJ1-5, the full variable domain is KAGVTQTPRYLIKTRGQQVTLSCSPISGHRSVSWYQQTPGQGLQFLFEYFSETQRNKGNFPGRFSGRQFSNSRSEMNVSTLELGDSALYLCASSTGTGRSEPQHFGDGTRLSIL.

This chain joins TRBV7-2 and TRBJ2-7, with TRBD2 identical over 8 bases. The CDR3 covers 16 residues. V lost 1 base to trimming and J lost 3 bases; unmatched junction nucleotides: 8. The germline gives CDR1 SGHTA, CDR2 FQGNSA. CDR3 region: CASSLDWTSRIYEQYF. The DNA of the CDR3 is TGTGCCAGCAGCTTAGATTGGACTAGCCGCATCTACGAGCAGTACTTC.

The chain combines TRBV6-6 with TRBJ2-5; 7 positions agree with TRBD1. The DNA end favors TRBJ2-7, so the J call may be wrong. This CDR3 comprises 15 residues. The germline gives CDR1 MNHNY, CDR2 SVGAGI (reference sequence). CDR3: CASRGVQGLSYEQYF. The CDR3 DNA reads TGTGCCAGCAGGGGTGTACAGGGGCTCTCCTACGAGCAGTACTTC.

This chain connects TRBV7-9 to TRBJ2-7; no definite D call. V was shortened by 4 bases and J by 1 base, with 17 bases between the two germline ends. The CDR3 totals 16 residues. Germline assignment: CDR1 SEHNR and CDR2 FQNEAQ (reference sequence). The CDR3 loop reads CASSSSSVSLSYEQYF. The CDR3 DNA is TGTGCCAGCAGCTCAAGTTCCGTCTCTCTATCCTACGAGCAGTACTTC.

J is TRBJ2-2 and V is TRBV28; no definite D call. Trimming took 8 bases from V and 1 from J, leaving 5 bases between them. The CDR3 sequence is 12 residues long. CDR1 is MDHEN, CDR2 SYDVKM, per germline. CDR3 nucleotide sequence: TGTGCCAGCTCAGGGAACACCGGGGAGCTGTTTTTT. Translating gives CASSGNTGELFF.

The chain employs TRBV5-5 and TRBJ2-2; TRBD1 agrees at 8 bases. The CDR3 extends over 14 amino acids. Losses at the gene ends were 4 bases for V and 4 bases for J; bases not matched to a gene: 3. Germline-derived CDR1 and CDR2 are SGHKS and YYEKEE (reference sequence). CDR3 sequence: CASSSQGATGELFF. The CDR3 coding sequence is TGTGCCAGCAGCAGCCAGGGGGCCACCGGGGAGCTGTTTTTT.

Regarding this clone: One end of the junction is discordant with germline, which a read error may explain. The DNA of the CDR3 is TGTTCCAGCAGCTTAGCCGGCGGACAGGGGATTTTCACTGAAGCTTTCTTT. The encoded protein is CSSSLAGGQGIFTEAFF. V gene TRBV7-9 combines with J gene TRBJ1-1; TRBD1 agrees at 9 bases. Germline CDR1 is SEHNR and CDR2 is FQNEAQ (reference sequence). CDR3 length equals 17 residues.